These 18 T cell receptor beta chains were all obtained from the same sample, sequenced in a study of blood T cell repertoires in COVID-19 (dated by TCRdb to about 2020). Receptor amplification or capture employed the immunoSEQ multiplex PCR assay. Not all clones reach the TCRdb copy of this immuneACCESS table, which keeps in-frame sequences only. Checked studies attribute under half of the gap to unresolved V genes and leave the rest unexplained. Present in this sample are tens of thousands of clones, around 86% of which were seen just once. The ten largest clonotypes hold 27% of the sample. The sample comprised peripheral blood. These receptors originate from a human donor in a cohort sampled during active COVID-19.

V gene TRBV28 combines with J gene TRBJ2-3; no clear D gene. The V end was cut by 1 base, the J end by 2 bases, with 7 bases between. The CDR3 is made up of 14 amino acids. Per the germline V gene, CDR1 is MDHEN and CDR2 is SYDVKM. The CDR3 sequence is CASSLSFYTDTQYF. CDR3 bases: TGTGCCAGCAGTTTATCCTTCTACACAGATACGCAGTATTTT. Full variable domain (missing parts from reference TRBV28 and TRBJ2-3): DVKVTQSSRYLVKRTGEKVFLECVQDMDHENMFWYRQDPGLGLRLIYFSYDVKMKEKGDIPEGYSVSREKKERFSLILESASTNQTSMYLCASSLSFYTDTQYFGPGTRLTVL.

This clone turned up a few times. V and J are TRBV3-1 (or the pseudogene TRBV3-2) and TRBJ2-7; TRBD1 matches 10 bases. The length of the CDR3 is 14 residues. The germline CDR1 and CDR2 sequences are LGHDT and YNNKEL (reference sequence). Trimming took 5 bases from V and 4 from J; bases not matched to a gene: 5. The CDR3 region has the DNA TGTGCCAGCAGCACTCGACAGGGGGCGTACGAGCAGTACTTC. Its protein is CASSTRQGAYEQYF.

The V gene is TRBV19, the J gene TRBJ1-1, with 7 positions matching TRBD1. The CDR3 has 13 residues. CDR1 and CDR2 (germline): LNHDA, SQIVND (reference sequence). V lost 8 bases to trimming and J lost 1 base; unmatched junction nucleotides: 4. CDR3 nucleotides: TGTGCCAGTTCCGGGACAGAGAACACTGAAGCTTTCTTT. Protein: CASSGTENTEAFF.

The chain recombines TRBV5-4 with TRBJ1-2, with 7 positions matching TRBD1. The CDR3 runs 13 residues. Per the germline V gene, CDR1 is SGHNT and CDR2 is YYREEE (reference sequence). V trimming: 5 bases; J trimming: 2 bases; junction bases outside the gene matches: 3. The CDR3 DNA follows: TGTGCCAGCAGGACGGACAGGAACTATGGCTACACCTTC. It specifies CASRTDRNYGYTF.

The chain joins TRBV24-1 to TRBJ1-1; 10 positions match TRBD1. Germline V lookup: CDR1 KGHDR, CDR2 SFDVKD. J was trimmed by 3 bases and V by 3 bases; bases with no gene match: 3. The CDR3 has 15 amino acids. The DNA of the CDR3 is TGTGCCACCAGTGATCCGGGGACAGGGGACACTGAAGCTTTCTTT. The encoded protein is CATSDPGTGDTEAFF.

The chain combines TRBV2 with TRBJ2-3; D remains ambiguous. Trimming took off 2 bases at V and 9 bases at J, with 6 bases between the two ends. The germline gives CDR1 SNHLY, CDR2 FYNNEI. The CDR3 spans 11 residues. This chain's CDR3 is CASSEPATQYF. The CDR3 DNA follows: TGTGCCAGCAGTGAACCTGCGACGCAGTATTTT. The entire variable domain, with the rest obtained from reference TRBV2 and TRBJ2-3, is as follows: EPEVTQTPSHQVTQMGQEVILRCVPISNHLYFYWYRQILGQKVEFLVSFYNNEISEKSEIFDDQFSVERPDGSNFTLKIRSTKLEDSAMYFCASSEPATQYFGPGTRLTVL.

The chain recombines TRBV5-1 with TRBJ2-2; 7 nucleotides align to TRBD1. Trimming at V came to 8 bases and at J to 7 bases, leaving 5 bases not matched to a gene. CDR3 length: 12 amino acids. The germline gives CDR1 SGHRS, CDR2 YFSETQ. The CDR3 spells CASRQGLGELFF. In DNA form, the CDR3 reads TGCGCCAGTAGACAGGGCCTCGGGGAGCTGTTTTTT.

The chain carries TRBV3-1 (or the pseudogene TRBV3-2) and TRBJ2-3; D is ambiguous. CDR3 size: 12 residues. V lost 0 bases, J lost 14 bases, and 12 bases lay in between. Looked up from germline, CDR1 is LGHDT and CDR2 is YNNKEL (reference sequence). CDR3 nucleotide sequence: TGTGCCAGCAGCCAAGAAGGAACTATGGGGTATTTT. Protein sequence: CASSQEGTMGYF.

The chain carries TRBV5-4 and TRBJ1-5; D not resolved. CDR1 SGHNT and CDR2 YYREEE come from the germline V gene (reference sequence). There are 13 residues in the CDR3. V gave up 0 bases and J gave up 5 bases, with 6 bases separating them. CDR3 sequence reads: CASSLDSYQPQHF. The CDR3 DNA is TGTGCCAGCAGCTTGGACAGTTATCAGCCCCAGCATTTT.

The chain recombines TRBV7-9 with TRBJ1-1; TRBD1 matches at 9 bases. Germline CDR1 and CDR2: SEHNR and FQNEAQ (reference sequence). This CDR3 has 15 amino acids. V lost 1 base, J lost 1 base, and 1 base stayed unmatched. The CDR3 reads CASSLGGQGNTEAFF. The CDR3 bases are TGTGCCAGCAGCTTAGGGGGACAGGGGAACACTGAAGCTTTCTTT.

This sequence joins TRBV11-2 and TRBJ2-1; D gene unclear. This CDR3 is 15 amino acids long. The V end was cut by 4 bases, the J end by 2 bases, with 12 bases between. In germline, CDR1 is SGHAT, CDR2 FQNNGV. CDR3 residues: CASSSVNSPYNEQFF. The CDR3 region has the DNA TGTGCCAGCAGCTCCGTGAACTCGCCCTACAATGAGCAGTTCTTC.

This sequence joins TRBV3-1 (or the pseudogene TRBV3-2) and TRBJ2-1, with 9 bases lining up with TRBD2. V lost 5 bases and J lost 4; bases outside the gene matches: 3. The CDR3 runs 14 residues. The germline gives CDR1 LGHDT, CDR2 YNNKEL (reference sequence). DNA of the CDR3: TGTGCCAGCAGCTCGACTAGCGGATACAATGAGCAGTTCTTC. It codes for CASSSTSGYNEQFF.

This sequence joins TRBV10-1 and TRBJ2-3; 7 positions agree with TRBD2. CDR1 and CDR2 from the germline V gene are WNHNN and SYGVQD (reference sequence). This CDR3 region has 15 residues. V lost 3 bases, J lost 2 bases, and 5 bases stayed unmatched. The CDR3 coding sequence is TGCGCCAGCAGTGAAGCGGGGATAAACACAGATACGCAGTATTTT. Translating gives CASSEAGINTDTQYF.

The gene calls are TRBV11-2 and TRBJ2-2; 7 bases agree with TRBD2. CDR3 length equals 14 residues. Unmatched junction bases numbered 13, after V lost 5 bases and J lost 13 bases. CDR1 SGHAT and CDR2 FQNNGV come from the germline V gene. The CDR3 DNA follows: TGTGCCAGCAGCCGCCGGGAGGCCATTTCTCGGCTGTTTTTT. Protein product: CASSRREAISRLFF.

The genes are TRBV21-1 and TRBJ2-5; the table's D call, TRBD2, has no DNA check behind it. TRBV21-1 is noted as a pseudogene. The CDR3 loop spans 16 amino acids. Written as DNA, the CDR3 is TGTGCCAGCAGCAAAGAGCAATCCTCCCCCCAAGAGACCCAGTACTTC. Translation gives CASSKEQSSPQETQYF.

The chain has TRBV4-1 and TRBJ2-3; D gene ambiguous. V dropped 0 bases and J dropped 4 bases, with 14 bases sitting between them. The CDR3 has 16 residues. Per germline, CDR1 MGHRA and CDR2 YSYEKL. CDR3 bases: TGCGCCAGCAGCCAAGAAAGTTATCCTCGGGCAGATACGCAGTATTTT. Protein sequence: CASSQESYPRADTQYF.

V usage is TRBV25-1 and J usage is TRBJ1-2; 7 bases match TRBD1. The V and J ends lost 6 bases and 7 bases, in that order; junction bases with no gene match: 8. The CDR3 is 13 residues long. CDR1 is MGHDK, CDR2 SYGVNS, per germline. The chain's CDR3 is CASRGDRDSGYTF. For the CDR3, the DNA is TGTGCCAGCAGAGGCGACAGGGACTCTGGCTACACCTTC.

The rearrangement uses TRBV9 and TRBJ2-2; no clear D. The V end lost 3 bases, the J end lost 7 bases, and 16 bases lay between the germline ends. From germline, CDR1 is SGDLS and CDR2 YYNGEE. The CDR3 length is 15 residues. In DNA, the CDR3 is TGTGCCAGCAGCGGCGGTGCCCTAGTGGACGGGGAGCTGTTTTTT. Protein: CASSGGALVDGELFF.